This is a list of T cell receptor beta chains from one sample in a study of response to subunit inactivated influenza vaccine. MiXCR, applied by TCRdb to the RT-PCR reads, yields one record per CDR3 protein. The repertoire holds about 650,000 distinct CDR3 sequences, 13% to 15% seen once, with about 7.4% in the top ten. The source was PBMCs from blood, collected around 14 days before vaccination. The receptor set was obtained from a man over 45 who received an inactivated influenza vaccine. Both conserved end residues are part of each CDR3. Fields, in order: D gene, CDR3 length, J gene, V gene, clone size, CDR3 DNA, CDR3 protein. D genes are given only for firm matches. Clone size is shown for a subset of rows, as once, few, many or a class of expanded clone.

D: TRBD2
length: 16
J: TRBJ2-7
V: TRBV7-2
size: NA
DNA: TGTGCCAGCAGCTCCCCCTTTGGGGAGGGCCGCAACGAGCAGTACTTC
CDR3: CASSSPFGEGRNEQYF

D: NA
length: 13
J: TRBJ2-2
V: TRBV12-3/TRBV12-4
size: NA
DNA: TGTGCCAGCAGAGGCAGGAGCACCGGGGAGCTGTTTTTT
CDR3: CASRGRSTGELFF

D: NA
length: 16
J: TRBJ1-5
V: TRBV2
size: many
DNA: TGTGCCAGCAGTGAAGTCGGAAGGGGAGGGGGTCAGCCCCAGCATTTT
CDR3: CASSEVGRGGGQPQHF

D: NA
length: 13
J: TRBJ2-1
V: TRBV2
size: NA
DNA: TGTGCCAGCAGGTTACGGAGGGCGGGTGAGCAGTTCTTC
CDR3: CASRLRRAGEQFF

D: TRBD2
length: 15
J: TRBJ2-7
V: TRBV9
size: NA
DNA: TGTGCCAGCAGCGTTGGAATCGGACTAGTCTACGAGCAGTACTTC
CDR3: CASSVGIGLVYEQYF

D: NA
length: 14
J: TRBJ2-7
V: TRBV9
size: NA
DNA: TGTGCCAGCAGCAGAGTTCAGGGTCAGGGCGAGCAGTACTTC
CDR3: CASSRVQGQGEQYF

D: TRBD1
length: 13
J: TRBJ2-2
V: TRBV29-1
size: many
DNA: TGCAGCGCCGTACAGGGGGCCACCGGGGAGCTGTTTTTT
CDR3: CSAVQGATGELFF

D: TRBD2
length: 15
J: TRBJ2-3
V: TRBV6-1
size: NA
DNA: TGTGCCAGCAGTATGACTAGCGGGGCAACAGATACGCAGTATTTT
CDR3: CASSMTSGATDTQYF

D: NA
length: 17
J: TRBJ2-1
V: TRBV29-1
size: many
DNA: TGCAGCGTTGAAGGGAGCCCGGGACGCCCTCCTTACAATGAGCAGTTCTTC
CDR3: CSVEGSPGRPPYNEQFF

D: NA
length: 14
J: TRBJ2-5
V: TRBV11-3
size: few
DNA: TGTGCCAGCAGCTTAGCGGGAGCGTCGGAGACCCAGTACTTC
CDR3: CASSLAGASETQYF

D: TRBD2
length: 11
J: TRBJ2-7
V: TRBV7-9
size: NA
DNA: TGTGCCAGCAGCTGGGAGGGCGAGCAGTACTTC
CDR3: CASSWEGEQYF

D: NA
length: 15
J: TRBJ2-1
V: TRBV2
size: few
DNA: TGTGCCAGCGGCAAGGCCTGGGATGGTTCCAATGAGCAGTTCTTC
CDR3: CASGKAWDGSNEQFF

D: NA
length: 12
J: TRBJ1-2
V: TRBV2
size: NA
DNA: TGTGCCAGCAGTGCGGAGATTTATGGCTACACCTTC
CDR3: CASSAEIYGYTF

D: TRBD2
length: 16
J: TRBJ2-1
V: TRBV7-2
size: few
DNA: TGTGCCAGCAGCTTATCGGGCGGGAGCGCCGGCAATGAGCAGTTCTTC
CDR3: CASSLSGGSAGNEQFF

D: NA
length: 14
J: TRBJ1-1
V: TRBV29-1
size: NA
DNA: TGCAGCGTCACAGGGTGGGGGGGGAACACTGAAGCTTTCTTT
CDR3: CSVTGWGGNTEAFF

D: NA
length: 16
J: TRBJ2-3
V: TRBV4-1
size: few
DNA: TGCGCCAGCAGCCAGTGGCCACCAGTCGCGGCAGATACGCAGTATTTT
CDR3: CASSQWPPVAADTQYF

D: NA
length: 15
J: TRBJ2-7
V: TRBV7-2
size: few
DNA: TGTGCCAGCAGCTTAGAAAGGGGGAAGGCCTACGAGCAGTACTTC
CDR3: CASSLERGKAYEQYF

D: TRBD1
length: 13
J: TRBJ2-7
V: TRBV7-3
size: few
DNA: TGTGCCAGCAGCGACAGGGGATGGGGCGAGCAGTACTTC
CDR3: CASSDRGWGEQYF

D: TRBD2
length: 16
J: TRBJ2-2
V: TRBV6-1
size: few
DNA: TGTGCCAGCACCACCGGGACTAGCGGAGACACCGGGGAGCTGTTTTTT
CDR3: CASTTGTSGDTGELFF

D: NA
length: 13
J: TRBJ2-1
V: TRBV5-1
size: few
DNA: TGCGCCAGCAGCCCCGGAGCCCTGAATGAGCAGTTCTTC
CDR3: CASSPGALNEQFF

D: TRBD2
length: 16
J: TRBJ2-3
V: TRBV6-2/TRBV6-3
size: NA
DNA: TGTGCCAGCAGTTACGGTAATAGCGGGGGAACAGATACGCAGTATTTT
CDR3: CASSYGNSGGTDTQYF

D: NA
length: 13
J: TRBJ2-7
V: TRBV6-2/TRBV6-3
size: NA
DNA: TGTGCCAGCACCCGGGCGAGGCGCTACGAGCAGTACTTC
CDR3: CASTRARRYEQYF

D: TRBD2
length: 11
J: TRBJ2-7
V: TRBV6-2/TRBV6-3
size: few
DNA: TGTGCCACCACTAGCGCCTACGAGCAGTACTTC
CDR3: CATTSAYEQYF

D: TRBD1
length: 14
J: TRBJ2-7
V: TRBV6-1
size: few
DNA: TGTGCCAGCAGTCCAAGGACAGGGCGCTACGAGCAGTACTTC
CDR3: CASSPRTGRYEQYF

D: NA
length: 17
J: TRBJ2-6
V: TRBV4-3
size: NA
DNA: TGCGCCAGCAGCCAAGAATCCGGGTTCTCTGGGGCCAACGTCCTGACTTTC
CDR3: CASSQESGFSGANVLTF

D: NA
length: 15
J: TRBJ2-5
V: TRBV4-2
size: NA
DNA: TGTGCCAGCAGCCAAGATCAAAGCGACTATGAGACCCAGTACTTC
CDR3: CASSQDQSDYETQYF